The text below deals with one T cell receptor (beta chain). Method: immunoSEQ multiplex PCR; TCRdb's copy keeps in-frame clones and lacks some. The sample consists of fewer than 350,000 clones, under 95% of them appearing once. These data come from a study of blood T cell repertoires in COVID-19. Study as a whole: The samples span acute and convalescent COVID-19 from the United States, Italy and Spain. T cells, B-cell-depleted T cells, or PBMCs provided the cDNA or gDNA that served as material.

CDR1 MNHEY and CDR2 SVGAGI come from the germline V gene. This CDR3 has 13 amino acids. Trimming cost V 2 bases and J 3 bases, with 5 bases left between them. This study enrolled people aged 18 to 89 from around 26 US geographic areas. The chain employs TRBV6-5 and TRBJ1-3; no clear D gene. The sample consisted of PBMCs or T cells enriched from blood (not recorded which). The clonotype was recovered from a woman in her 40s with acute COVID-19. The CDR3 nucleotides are TGTGCCAGCAGTTACGGCCTTGGAAACACCATATATTTT. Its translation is CASSYGLGNTIYF.